These T cell receptor beta chains were read from a single sample in a study of STAT5B mutations in CD4+ large granular lymphocyte leukemia. The repertoire was sequenced with immunoSEQ multiplex PCR; TCRdb's copy has only in-frame clones and lacks some. The table shows some 45,000 clones, with about 86% occurring only once. The source material was CD4+ T cells from blood buffy coats. These TCRs come from a human donor in good health. The CDR3 runs from the conserved cysteine through the conserved F or W. The order of the fields is CDR3 length, J gene, V gene, D gene, clone size, CDR3 DNA, CDR3 protein. D genes are given only for firm matches. Clone sizes are given selectively: once, few, many, or a class where the clone is expanded.

15,TRBJ2-7,TRBV5-1,-,few,TGCGCCAGCAGCTTGGACCGCGGAGTATCCTACGAGCAGTACTTC,CASSLDRGVSYEQYF
16,TRBJ2-1,TRBV7-3,-,once,TGTGCCAGCAGCTTAAGCGGCGGCCTGGGATACAATGAGCAGTTCTTC,CASSLSGGLGYNEQFF
14,TRBJ1-5,TRBV28,-,-,TGTGCCAGCAGTTTGACGAATAGCAATCAGCCCCAGCATTTT,CASSLTNSNQPQHF
13,TRBJ2-5,TRBV30,TRBD1,-,TGTGCCTGCAGCCGGGACAGACAAGAGACCCAGTACTTC,CACSRDRQETQYF
14,TRBJ2-7,TRBV6-1,TRBD2,-,TGTGCCACTGACGTGAGCGGGAGCTCCTACGAGCAGTACTTC,CATDVSGSSYEQYF
18,TRBJ1-3,TRBV7-2,-,few,TGTGCCAGCAGCCGAAACACAGAGACCGGGGCCTCTGGAAACACCATATATTTT,CASSRNTETGASGNTIYF
15,TRBJ2-4,TRBV27,TRBD1,-,TGTGCCAGCAGTTCAACAGGGGTAGCCAAAAACATTCAGTACTTC,CASSSTGVAKNIQYF
11,TRBJ1-2,TRBV30,-,-,TGTGCCTGGTACAGTAACTATGGCTACACCTTC,CAWYSNYGYTF
16,TRBJ2-5,TRBV11-2,TRBD2,-,TGTGCCAGCAGCTTAGACCTAGCGGGGATCCAAGAGACCCAGTACTTC,CASSLDLAGIQETQYF
14,TRBJ2-1,TRBV27,TRBD2,-,TGTGCCAGCAGTTCGCGGGAGAGTAGGAATGAGCAGTTCTTC,CASSSRESRNEQFF
15,TRBJ1-4,TRBV15,-,-,TGTGCCACCAGCAGAAGGAGGGATACTAATGAAAAACTGTTTTTT,CATSRRRDTNEKLFF
16,TRBJ2-3,TRBV15,-,-,TGTGCCACCAGCACAGGGAGTTGGGTCCGCACAGATACGCAGTATTTT,CATSTGSWVRTDTQYF
16,TRBJ1-1,TRBV30,-,-,TGTGCCTGGATGCCCGACACGGGACTCATGAACACTGAAGCTTTCTTT,CAWMPDTGLMNTEAFF
13,TRBJ2-1,TRBV5-1,-,-,TGCGCCAGCAGCAAAAGGACCCCCGGTGAGCAGTTCTTC,CASSKRTPGEQFF
17,TRBJ2-5,TRBV5-6,-,-,TGTGCCAGCAGCTTGGACCCGGGACTTAGGGTCCAAGAGACCCAGTACTTC,CASSLDPGLRVQETQYF
15,TRBJ1-2,TRBV7-2,TRBD1,-,TGTGCCAGCAGCTCCCGGACAGGAGCTAACTATGGCTACACCTTC,CASSSRTGANYGYTF
13,TRBJ2-7,TRBV28,-,-,TGTGCCAGCAGTTCCGTTACAGGCTACGAGCAGTACTTC,CASSSVTGYEQYF
16,TRBJ2-3,TRBV18,TRBD2,-,TGTGCCAGCTCAACCCGGGCTAGCGGATCCACAGATACGCAGTATTTT,CASSTRASGSTDTQYF
16,TRBJ2-2,TRBV19,-,-,TGTGCCAGTACCATGCGCCCCGGGGTAAACACCGGGGAGCTGTTTTTT,CASTMRPGVNTGELFF
13,TRBJ2-7,TRBV5-1,-,-,TGCGCCAGCAGCCCGACAGTTTACTACGAGCAGTACTTC,CASSPTVYYEQYF
14,TRBJ2-7,TRBV9,-,-,TGTGCCAGCAGCCCTCGAGGACGAACCTACGAGCAGTACTTC,CASSPRGRTYEQYF
12,TRBJ1-5,TRBV7-2,-,-,TGTGCCAGCAGCCTTATAGGTCAGCCCCAGCATTTT,CASSLIGQPQHF
13,TRBJ1-4,TRBV23-1,-,-,TGCGCCAGCAGTGTGGAGGTATGTGAAAAACTGTTTTTT,CASSVEVCEKLFF
15,TRBJ1-5,TRBV10-2,-,-,TGCGCCAGCAGTGCAGGGGCAGGGGGCAATCAGCCCCAGCATTTT,CASSAGAGGNQPQHF
16,TRBJ2-3,TRBV10-3,-,-,TGTGCCATCAGGGGACGGGAGAACTCTCGCACAGATACGCAGTATTTT,CAIRGRENSRTDTQYF
13,TRBJ2-7,TRBV5-1,-,-,TGCGCCAGCAGCTTGGCCGCGGGGCTCGAGCAGTACTTC,CASSLAAGLEQYF
14,TRBJ1-2,TRBV4-2,-,-,TGTGCCAGCAGCCAAGGCCCATTGGCCTATGGCTACACCTTC,CASSQGPLAYGYTF
15,TRBJ1-4,TRBV2,-,few,TGTGCCAGCAGTCTGCGACTGTTGCTGAATGAAAAACTGTTTTTT,CASSLRLLLNEKLFF
15,TRBJ2-5,TRBV7-9,TRBD2,once,TGTGCCAGCAGCTGGCCCGCGGGAGGGCGTGAGACCCAGTACTTC,CASSWPAGGRETQYF
15,TRBJ1-2,TRBV6-1,-,-,TGTGCCAGCAAGAACCTGGACAGTTTAGGGTATGGCTACACCTTC,CASKNLDSLGYGYTF
11,TRBJ1-2,TRBV30,-,few,TGTGCCTGGAAGTTTAACTATGGCTACACCTTC,CAWKFNYGYTF
14,TRBJ2-5,TRBV5-1,-,-,TGCGCCAGCAGCTTGGTGTCCCAAGGAGAGACCCAGTACTTC,CASSLVSQGETQYF
17,TRBJ2-1,TRBV4-1,-,-,TGCGCCAGCAGCCAAGATAATCGAGGGGTCCCCTACAATGAGCAGTTCTTC,CASSQDNRGVPYNEQFF
17,TRBJ2-3,TRBV14,-,-,TGTGCCAGCAGCAAATCCCTCAGAGCGGAAAGCACAGATACGCAGTATTTT,CASSKSLRAESTDTQYF
15,TRBJ2-2,TRBV4-3,TRBD2,once,TGCGCCAGCAGCCAGGCTACGGGGAGGGCCGGGGAGCTGTTTTTT,CASSQATGRAGELFF
19,TRBJ1-1,TRBV2,TRBD1,-,TGTGCCAGCAGTGTCAATAACCGGGACAGGGAATGGATGAACACTGAAGCTTTCTTT,CASSVNNRDREWMNTEAFF
20,TRBJ2-6,TRBV15,TRBD2,-,TGTGCCACCAGCAGAGCCCGGGGAGGGGTTGGCTCCGCTGGGGCCAACGTCCTGACTTTC,CATSRARGGVGSAGANVLTF